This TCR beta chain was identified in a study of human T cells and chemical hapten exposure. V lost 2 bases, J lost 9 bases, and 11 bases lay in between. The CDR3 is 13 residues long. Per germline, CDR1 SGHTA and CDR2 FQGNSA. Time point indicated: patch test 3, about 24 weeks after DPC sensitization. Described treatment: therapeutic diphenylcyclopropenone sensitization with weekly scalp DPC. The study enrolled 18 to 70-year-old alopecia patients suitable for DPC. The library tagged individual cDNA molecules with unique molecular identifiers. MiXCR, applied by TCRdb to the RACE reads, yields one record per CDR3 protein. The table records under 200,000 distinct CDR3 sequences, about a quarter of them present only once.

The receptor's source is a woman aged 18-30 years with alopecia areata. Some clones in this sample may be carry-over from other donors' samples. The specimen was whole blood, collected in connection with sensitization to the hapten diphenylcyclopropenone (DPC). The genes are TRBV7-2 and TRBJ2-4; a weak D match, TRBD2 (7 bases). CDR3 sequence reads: CASSLKGGFIQYF. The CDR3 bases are TGTGCCAGCAGCTTAAAGGGGGGGTTCATTCAGTACTTC. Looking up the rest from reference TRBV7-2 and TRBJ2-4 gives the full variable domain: GAGVSQSPSNKVTEKGKDVELRCDPISGHTALYWYRQSLGQGLEFLIYFQGNSAPDKSGLPSDRFSAERTGGSVSTLTIQRTQQEDSAVYLCASSLKGGFIQYFGAGTRLSVL.